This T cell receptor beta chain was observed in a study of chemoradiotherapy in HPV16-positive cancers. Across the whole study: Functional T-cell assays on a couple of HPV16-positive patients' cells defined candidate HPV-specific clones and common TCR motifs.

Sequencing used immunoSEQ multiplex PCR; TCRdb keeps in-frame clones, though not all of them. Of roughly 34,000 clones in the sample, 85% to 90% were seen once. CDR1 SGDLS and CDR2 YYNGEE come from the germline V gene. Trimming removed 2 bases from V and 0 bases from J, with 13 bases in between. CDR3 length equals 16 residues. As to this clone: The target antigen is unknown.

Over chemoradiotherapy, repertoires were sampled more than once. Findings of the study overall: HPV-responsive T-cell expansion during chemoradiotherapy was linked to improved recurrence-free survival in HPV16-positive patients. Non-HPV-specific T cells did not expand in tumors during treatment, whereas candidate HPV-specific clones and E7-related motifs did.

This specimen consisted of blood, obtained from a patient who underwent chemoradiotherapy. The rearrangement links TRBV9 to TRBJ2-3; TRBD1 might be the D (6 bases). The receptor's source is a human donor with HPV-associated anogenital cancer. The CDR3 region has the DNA TGTGCCAGCAGCGTGGACCCAGGGGTAAGCACAGATACGCAGTATTTT. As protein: CASSVDPGVSTDTQYF.